This TCR beta chain was recorded in a study of brain metastases from non-small cell lung cancer. Some clones are missing from TCRdb's copy, which holds only in-frame ones; the method was immunoSEQ multiplex PCR. This table holds a few thousand clones, around 81% found once. The CDR3 consists of 14 residues. Trimming pared 1 base from V and 8 bases from J, leaving 14 bases between. CDR1 SGHDN and CDR2 FVKESK come from the germline V gene. Material for sequencing was primary lung tumor tissue. The source is a donor aged 40 or older with non-small cell lung cancer. The gene calls are TRBV14 and TRBJ1-2; maybe TRBD1 (5 bases). CDR3 nucleotide sequence: TGTGCCAGCAGCCAAGCGTCTTTTACAGGCGGCTACACCTTC. It codes for CASSQASFTGGYTF.